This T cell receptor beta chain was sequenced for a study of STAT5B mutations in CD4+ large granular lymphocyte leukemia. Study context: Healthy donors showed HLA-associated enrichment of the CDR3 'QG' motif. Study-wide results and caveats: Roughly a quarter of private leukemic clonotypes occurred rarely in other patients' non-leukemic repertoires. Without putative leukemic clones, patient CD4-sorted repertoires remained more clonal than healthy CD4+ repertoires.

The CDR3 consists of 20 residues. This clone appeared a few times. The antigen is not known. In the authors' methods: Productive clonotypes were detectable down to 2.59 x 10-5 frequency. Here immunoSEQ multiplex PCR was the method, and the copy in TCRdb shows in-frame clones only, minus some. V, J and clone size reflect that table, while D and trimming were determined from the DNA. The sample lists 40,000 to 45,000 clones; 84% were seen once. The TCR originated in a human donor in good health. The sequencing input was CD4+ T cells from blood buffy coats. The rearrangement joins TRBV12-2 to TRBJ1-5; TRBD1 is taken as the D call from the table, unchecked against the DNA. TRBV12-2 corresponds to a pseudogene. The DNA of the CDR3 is TGTGCAAGTCGCTTACCCCGTGACAGGGGGCGGGTATGCGGCAATCAGCCCCAGCATTTT. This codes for CASRLPRDRGRVCGNQPQHF.